This T cell receptor beta chain was recovered during a study of CD8+ T cells in alopecia areata. Reverse transcribed after extraction, RNA yielded cDNA as the sequencing template. Clones were read by immunoSEQ multiplex PCR, and TCRdb kept only the in-frame ones, dropping some. The sample gives approximately 150,000 clones, about 88% of which show up once; about 13% is in the top ten. The germline gives CDR1 GTSNPN, CDR2 SVGIG (reference sequence). This CDR3 comprises 13 residues. Deletions cut 5 bases from V and 0 bases from J, with 10 bases between. The treatment denotes: oral pan-JAK inhibitor, 5-10 mg twice daily.

Sequencing used CD8+ T cells sorted from blood, obtained at week 4, from a patient treated with tofacitinib. J is TRBJ1-1 and V is TRBV30, with a weak D call TRBD1 (6 bases). The receptor's source is a human donor with alopecia areata. CDR3 in DNA: TGTGCCTGGGATGGACAGTTGAACACTGAAGCTTTCTTT. This translates into CAWDGQLNTEAFF.